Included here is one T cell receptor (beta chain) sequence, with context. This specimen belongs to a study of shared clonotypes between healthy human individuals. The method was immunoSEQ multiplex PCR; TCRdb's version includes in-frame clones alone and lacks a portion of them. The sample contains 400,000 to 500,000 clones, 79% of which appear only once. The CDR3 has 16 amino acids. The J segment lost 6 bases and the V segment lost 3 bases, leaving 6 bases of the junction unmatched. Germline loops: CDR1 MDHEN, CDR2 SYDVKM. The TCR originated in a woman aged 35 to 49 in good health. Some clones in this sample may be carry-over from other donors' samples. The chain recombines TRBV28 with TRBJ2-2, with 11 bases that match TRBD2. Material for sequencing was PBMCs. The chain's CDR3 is CASSFSSGRASGELFF. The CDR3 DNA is TGTGCCAGCAGTTTTAGTAGCGGGAGGGCCTCCGGGGAGCTGTTTTTT.